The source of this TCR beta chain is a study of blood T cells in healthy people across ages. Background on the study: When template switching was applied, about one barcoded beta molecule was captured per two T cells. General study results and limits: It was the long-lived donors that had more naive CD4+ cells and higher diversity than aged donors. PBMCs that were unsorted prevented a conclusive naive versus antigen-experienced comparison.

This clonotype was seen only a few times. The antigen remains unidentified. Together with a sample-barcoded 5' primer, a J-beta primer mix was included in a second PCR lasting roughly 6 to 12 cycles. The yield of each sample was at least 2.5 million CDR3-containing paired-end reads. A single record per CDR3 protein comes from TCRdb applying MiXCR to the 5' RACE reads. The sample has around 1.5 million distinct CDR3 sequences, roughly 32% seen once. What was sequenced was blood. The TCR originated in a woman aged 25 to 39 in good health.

The CDR3 DNA reads TGTGCCAGCAGCTTAGCGTTGTGGGGGGGGAGGGGCAATCAGCCCCAGCATTTT. Translating gives CASSLALWGGRGNQPQHF. The rearrangement joins TRBV7-2 to TRBJ1-5, with D possibly TRBD1 on 5 matching bases. Germline CDR1 reads SGHTA; CDR2 reads FQGNSA. Trimming removed 0 bases at V and 2 bases at J, with 17 bases between. There are 18 residues in the CDR3.